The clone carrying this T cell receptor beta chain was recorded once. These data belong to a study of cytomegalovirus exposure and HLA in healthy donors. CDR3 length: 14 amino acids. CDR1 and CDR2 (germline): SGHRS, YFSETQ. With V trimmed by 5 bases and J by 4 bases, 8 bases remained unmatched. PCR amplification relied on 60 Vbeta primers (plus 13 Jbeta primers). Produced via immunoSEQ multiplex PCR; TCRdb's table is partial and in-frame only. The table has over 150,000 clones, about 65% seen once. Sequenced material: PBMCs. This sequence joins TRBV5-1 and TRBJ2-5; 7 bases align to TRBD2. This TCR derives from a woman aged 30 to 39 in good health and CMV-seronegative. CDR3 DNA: TGCGCCAGCAGGGGTACTAGCGTGGGAGAGACCCAGTACTTC. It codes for CASRGTSVGETQYF.